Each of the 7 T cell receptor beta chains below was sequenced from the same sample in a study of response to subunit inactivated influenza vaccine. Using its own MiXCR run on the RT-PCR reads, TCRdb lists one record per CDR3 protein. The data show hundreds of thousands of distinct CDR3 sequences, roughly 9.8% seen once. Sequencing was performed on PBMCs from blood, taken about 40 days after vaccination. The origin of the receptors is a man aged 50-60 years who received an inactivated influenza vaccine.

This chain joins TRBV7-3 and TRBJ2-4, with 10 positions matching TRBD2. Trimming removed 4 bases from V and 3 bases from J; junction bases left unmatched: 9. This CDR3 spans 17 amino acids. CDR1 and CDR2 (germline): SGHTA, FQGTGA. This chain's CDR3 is CASSSLGLADYKNIQYF. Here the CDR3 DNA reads TGTGCCAGCAGCTCACTAGGACTAGCGGATTACAAAAACATTCAGTACTTC.

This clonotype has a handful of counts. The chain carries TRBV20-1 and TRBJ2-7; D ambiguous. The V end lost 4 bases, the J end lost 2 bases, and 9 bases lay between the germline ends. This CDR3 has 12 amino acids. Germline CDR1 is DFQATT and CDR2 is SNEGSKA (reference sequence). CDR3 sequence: CSANRFTYEQYF. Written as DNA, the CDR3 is TGCAGTGCTAATAGGTTCACCTACGAGCAGTACTTC.

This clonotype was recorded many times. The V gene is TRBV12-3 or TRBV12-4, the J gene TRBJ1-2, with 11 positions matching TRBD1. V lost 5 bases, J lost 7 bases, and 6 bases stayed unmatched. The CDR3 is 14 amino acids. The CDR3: CASSPDRGRLGYTF. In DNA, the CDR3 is TGTGCCAGCAGTCCGGACAGGGGGCGGCTTGGCTACACCTTC.

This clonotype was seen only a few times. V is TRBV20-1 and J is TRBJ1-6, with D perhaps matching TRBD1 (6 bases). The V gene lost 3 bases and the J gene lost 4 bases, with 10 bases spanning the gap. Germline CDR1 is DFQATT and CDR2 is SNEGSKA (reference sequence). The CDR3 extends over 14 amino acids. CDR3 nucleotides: TGCAGTGCTAGGGGGGCCTCGTATAATTCACCCCTCCACTTT. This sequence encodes CSARGASYNSPLHF.

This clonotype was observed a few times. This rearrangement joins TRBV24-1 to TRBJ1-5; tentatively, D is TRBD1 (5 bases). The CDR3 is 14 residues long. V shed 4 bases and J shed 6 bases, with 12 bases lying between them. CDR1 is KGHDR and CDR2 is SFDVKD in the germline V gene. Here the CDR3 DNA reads TGTGCCACCAGTGACCAAGGGGTAGGTCAGCCCCAGCATTTT. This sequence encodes CATSDQGVGQPQHF.

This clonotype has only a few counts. Here the CDR3 DNA reads TGCAGTGCCCACAGGGGAGAAAGCACTGAAGCTTTCTTT. It is translated as CSAHRGESTEAFF. The chain carries TRBV20-1 and TRBJ1-1, with 7 bases fitting TRBD1. Per the germline V gene, CDR1 is DFQATT and CDR2 is SNEGSKA (reference sequence). The V gene end was trimmed by 6 bases and the J gene end by 4 bases; junction bases not matched to a gene: 8. The CDR3 covers 13 residues.

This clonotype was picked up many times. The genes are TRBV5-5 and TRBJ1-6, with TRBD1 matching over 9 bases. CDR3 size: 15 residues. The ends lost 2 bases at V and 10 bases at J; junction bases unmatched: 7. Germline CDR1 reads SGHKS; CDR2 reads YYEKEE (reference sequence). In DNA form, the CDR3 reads TGTGCCAGCAGCTTTGAGACAGGGACAGGGTCACCCCTCCACTTT. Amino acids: CASSFETGTGSPLHF.